The 5 T cell receptor beta chains reported below all come from one sample, sequenced in a study of T cell responses to AZD1222 COVID-19 vaccine. TCRdb's copy holds only in-frame clones and misses some; the assay was immunoSEQ multiplex PCR. Here the sample spans around 130,000 clones, roughly nine tenths being singletons. The starting material was peripheral blood, obtained on day 0 of AZD1222 vaccination. All receptors come from an adult in good health.

The chain combines TRBV5-1 with TRBJ2-7, with 7 positions matching TRBD2. Trimming at V came to 4 bases and at J to 6 bases, leaving 10 bases not matched to a gene. CDR1 and CDR2 from the germline V gene are SGHRS and YFSETQ. The CDR3 length is 14 residues. This CDR3 is CASSPQAGRVEQYF. CDR3 nucleotides: TGCGCCAGCAGCCCTCAAGCGGGACGTGTCGAGCAGTACTTC.

This sequence joins TRBV7-9 and TRBJ2-7, with D uncertain. Trimming cost V 8 bases and J 4 bases, with 18 bases left between them. The CDR3 is 14 amino acids. Germline CDR1 reads SEHNR; CDR2 reads FQNEAQ (reference sequence). The CDR3 region has the DNA TGTGCCAGCGTCGCGGCAGGTGGCCTATACGAGCAGTACTTC. It translates to CASVAAGGLYEQYF.

The chain is built from TRBV19 and TRBJ1-3; TRBD1 agrees at 7 bases. CDR1 is LNHDA, CDR2 SQIVND, per germline (reference sequence). The CDR3 extends over 15 amino acids. J lost 4 bases, V lost 7 bases, and 10 bases had no gene match. The CDR3 here is CASNVDRTGGNTIYF. CDR3 DNA: TGTGCCAGTAATGTCGATCGGACAGGCGGAAACACCATATATTTT.

This chain connects TRBV4-1 to TRBJ1-4; possibly TRBD1 for D (6 bases). Trimming pared 0 bases from V and 7 bases from J, leaving 15 bases between. Germline V lookup: CDR1 MGHRA, CDR2 YSYEKL. The CDR3 covers 16 residues. The CDR3 here is CASSQENQGRGEKLFF. For the CDR3, the DNA is TGCGCCAGCAGCCAAGAGAATCAGGGGCGCGGTGAAAAACTGTTTTTT.

The gene calls are TRBV6-1 and TRBJ1-5; no definite D call. Trimming removed 2 bases from V and 7 bases from J, with 15 bases in between. This CDR3 is 15 amino acids long. Germline V CDR1 and CDR2: MNHNS, SASEGT. Written as DNA, the CDR3 is TGTGCCAGCAGTGAATCCCTGGGCATGGGGCAGCCCCAGCATTTT. Translating gives CASSESLGMGQPQHF.